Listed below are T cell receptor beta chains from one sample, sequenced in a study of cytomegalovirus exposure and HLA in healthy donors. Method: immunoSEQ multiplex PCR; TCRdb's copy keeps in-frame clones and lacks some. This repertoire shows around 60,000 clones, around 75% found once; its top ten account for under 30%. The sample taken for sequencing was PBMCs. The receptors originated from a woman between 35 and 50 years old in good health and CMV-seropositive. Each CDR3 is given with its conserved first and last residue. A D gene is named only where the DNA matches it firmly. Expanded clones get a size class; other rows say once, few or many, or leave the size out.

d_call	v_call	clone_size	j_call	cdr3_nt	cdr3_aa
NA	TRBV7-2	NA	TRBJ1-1	TGTGCCAGCAGCTCAGGGGTGTCGCGCACTGAAGCTTTCTTT	CASSSGVSRTEAFF
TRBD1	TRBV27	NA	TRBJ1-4	TGTGCCAGCAGCTCTCCCGGGACAGGGGACCTAAAACTGTTTTTT	CASSSPGTGDLKLFF
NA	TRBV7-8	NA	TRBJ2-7	TGTGCCAGCAGCTCGCTAGCATCCTACGAGCAGTACTTC	CASSSLASYEQYF
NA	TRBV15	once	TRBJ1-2	TGTGCCACCAGCAGATCACAGGAGTCTTTCTATGGCTACACCTTC	CATSRSQESFYGYTF
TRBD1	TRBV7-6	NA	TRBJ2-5	TGTGCCAGCAGCAGGGACAGGGTCCAAGAGACCCAGTACTTC	CASSRDRVQETQYF
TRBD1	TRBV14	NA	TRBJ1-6	TGTGCCAGCAGCCAAGATCACGGGACAGCCGCACTCCACTTT	CASSQDHGTAALHF
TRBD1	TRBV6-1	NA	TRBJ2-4	TGTGCCAGCAGTGAAATAGGGACAGGGGGATCCAAAAACATTCAGTACTTC	CASSEIGTGGSKNIQYF
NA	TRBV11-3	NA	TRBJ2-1	TGTGCCAGCAGCTTACGGGATGGTAAAAATGAGCAGTTCTTC	CASSLRDGKNEQFF
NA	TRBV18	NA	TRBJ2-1	TGTGCCAGCTCACCTCTAGTGGGCAATGAGCAGTTCTTC	CASSPLVGNEQFF
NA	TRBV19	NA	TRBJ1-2	TGTGCCAGTACGACAGCGCGCTATGGCTACACCTTC	CASTTARYGYTF
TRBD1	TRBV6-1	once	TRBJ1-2	TGTGCCAGCCGTCGGGACAGGGGGGACTATGGCTACACCTTC	CASRRDRGDYGYTF
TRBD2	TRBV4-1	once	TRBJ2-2	TGCGCCAGCAGCGGCACTAGCGGGGTCGGGGAGCTGTTTTTT	CASSGTSGVGELFF
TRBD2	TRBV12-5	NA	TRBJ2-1	TGTGCTAGTGGTCCTTCTCGCCTTCTAGCGGGGGGGCTCTCCTACAATGAGCAGTTCTTC	CASGPSRLLAGGLSYNEQFF
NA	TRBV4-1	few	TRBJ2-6	TGCGCCAGCAGCCAAGATGGACACTCTGGGGCCAACGTCCTGACTTTC	CASSQDGHSGANVLTF
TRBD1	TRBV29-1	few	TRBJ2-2	TGCAGCGTTGATACTGGGCCTACAGGGGGCTGGGACACCGGGGAGCTGTTTTTT	CSVDTGPTGGWDTGELFF
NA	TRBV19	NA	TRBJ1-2	TGTGCCAGTAGTTCCCCCAGGGGCGAGCGTCGTGGCTACACCTTC	CASSSPRGERRGYTF
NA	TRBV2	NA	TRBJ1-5	TGTGCCAGCACAGGGTTTAGGCAGCCCCAGCATTTT	CASTGFRQPQHF
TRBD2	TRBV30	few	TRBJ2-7	TGTGCCTGGACGCTAGCGGGGCTCCCCTACGAGCAGTACTTC	CAWTLAGLPYEQYF
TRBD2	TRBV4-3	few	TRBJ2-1	TGCGCCAGCAGCCAAGAGGGAGGGGATAATGAGCAGTTCTTC	CASSQEGGDNEQFF
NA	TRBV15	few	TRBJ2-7	TGTGCCACCAGCAGGGAGGAATCAACCTCCGAGCAGTACTTC	CATSREESTSEQYF
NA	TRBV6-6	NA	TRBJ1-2	TGTGCCAGCAGTATGACCGGGACAAACTATGGCTACACCTTC	CASSMTGTNYGYTF
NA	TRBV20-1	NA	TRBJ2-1	TGCAGTGCTAGAGCTCGCGATGAGCAGTTCTTC	CSARARDEQFF
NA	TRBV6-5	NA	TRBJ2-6	TGTGCCAGCACCCGACACTTAGGGGCCAACGTCCTGACTTTC	CASTRHLGANVLTF
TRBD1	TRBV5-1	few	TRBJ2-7	TGCGCCAGCAGCCACGGGACAGGGTCAGACGAGCAGTACTTC	CASSHGTGSDEQYF
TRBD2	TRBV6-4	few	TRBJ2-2	TGTGCCAGCAGTGACACCGGGGGGTGGAACACCGGGGAGCTGTTTTTT	CASSDTGGWNTGELFF
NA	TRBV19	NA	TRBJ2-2	TGTGCCAGTAGTATTCGGACCGGGGAGCTGTTTTTT	CASSIRTGELFF
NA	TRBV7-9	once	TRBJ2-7	TGTGCCAGCAGCTTGAAGAGCTCCTACGAGCAGTACTTC	CASSLKSSYEQYF
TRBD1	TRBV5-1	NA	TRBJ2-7	TGCGCCAGCAGCCCGGGACAGGGATGGACCTACGAGCAGTACTTC	CASSPGQGWTYEQYF
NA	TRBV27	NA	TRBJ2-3	TGTGCCAGCAGTTTAGGGGGCGGCACAGATACGCAGTATTTT	CASSLGGGTDTQYF
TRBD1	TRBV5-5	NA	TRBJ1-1	TGTGCCAGCAGCTCAGGACAGGGGAGGGCTTTCTTT	CASSSGQGRAFF
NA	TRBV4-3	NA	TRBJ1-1	TGCGCCAGCAGCCAAGATTTGGGGCTGGCGTATCCTGAAGCTTTCTTT	CASSQDLGLAYPEAFF
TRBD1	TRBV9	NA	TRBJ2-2	TGTGCCAGCAGCGTACAGGACAGGGGGCGGAGCGGGGAGCTGTTTTTT	CASSVQDRGRSGELFF
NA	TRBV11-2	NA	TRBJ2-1	TGTGCCAGCAGCTTAGACCCCTATACTAGCTCCTACAATGAGCAGTTCTTC	CASSLDPYTSSYNEQFF
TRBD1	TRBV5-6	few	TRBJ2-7	TGTGCCAGCAGCTCCCATCCCGGGACAGGGGACTACGAGCAGTACTTC	CASSSHPGTGDYEQYF
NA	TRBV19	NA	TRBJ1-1	TGTGCCAGTACCCCCCGGGGGAACACTGAAGCTTTCTTT	CASTPRGNTEAFF
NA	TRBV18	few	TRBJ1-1	TGTGCCAGCTCACCCCCAGTCCGGGGGACTGAAGCTTTCTTT	CASSPPVRGTEAFF
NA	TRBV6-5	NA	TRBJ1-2	TGTGCCAGCAGCTCCTTAGGAGGCAACTATGGCTACACCTTC	CASSSLGGNYGYTF
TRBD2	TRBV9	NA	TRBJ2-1	TGTGCCAGCAGCGTAGTGGCGGGGGGAGGGAATGAGCAGTTCTTC	CASSVVAGGGNEQFF
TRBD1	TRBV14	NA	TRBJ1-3	TGTGCCAGCAGCTCCGACAGGGGTGGAAACACCATATATTTT	CASSSDRGGNTIYF
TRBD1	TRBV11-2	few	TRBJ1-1	TGTGCCAGCAGCCCGACAGGGGTCGCTGAAGCTTTCTTT	CASSPTGVAEAFF
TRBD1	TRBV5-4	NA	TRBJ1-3	TGTGCCAGCAGCTTAGCGGACAGGGGAAACACCATATATTTT	CASSLADRGNTIYF
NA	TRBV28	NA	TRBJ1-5	TGTGCCAGCAGTACCGGGGGGACGGGTCAGCCCCAGCATTTT	CASSTGGTGQPQHF
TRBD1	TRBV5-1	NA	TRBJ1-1	TGCGCCAGCAGCTTGGTGACAGGGGCTACTGAAGCTTTCTTT	CASSLVTGATEAFF
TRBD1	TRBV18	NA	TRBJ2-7	TGTGCCAGCTCACCTTCCCCGACAGGGACCGAGCAGTACTTC	CASSPSPTGTEQYF
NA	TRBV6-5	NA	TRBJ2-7	TGTGCCAGCAGCTCTTTGGGGGCTCAGGTGGGGGAGCAGTACTTC	CASSSLGAQVGEQYF
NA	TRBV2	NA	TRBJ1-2	TGTGCCAGCAGGGGCCTGTCGGTACAGGGAGTTAATGGCTACACCTTC	CASRGLSVQGVNGYTF
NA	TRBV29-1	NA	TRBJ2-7	TGCAGCGTTGAGCGAGAAGGGGTCGAGCAGTACTTC	CSVEREGVEQYF
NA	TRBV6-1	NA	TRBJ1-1	TGTGCCAGCAGTGAAAGAGGAAGGAACACTGAAGCTTTCTTT	CASSERGRNTEAFF
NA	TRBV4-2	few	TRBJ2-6	TGTGCCAGCAGCCAATCCGACAGTTCTGGGGCCAACGTCCTGACTTTC	CASSQSDSSGANVLTF
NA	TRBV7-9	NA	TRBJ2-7	TGTGCCAGCAGCCCCGGGACATACGAGCAGTACTTC	CASSPGTYEQYF
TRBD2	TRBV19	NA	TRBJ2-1	TGTGCCGCAACTAGCGGGGTCCACAATGAGCAGTTCTTC	CAATSGVHNEQFF
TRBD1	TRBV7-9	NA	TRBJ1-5	TGTTCCAGCAGCTCGCGGACAGGGAAGGGGGATCAGCCCCAGCATTTT	CSSSSRTGKGDQPQHF
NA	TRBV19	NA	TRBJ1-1	TGTGCCAGTAGGGACAGAGCGGGGGGCACTGAAGCTTTCTTT	CASRDRAGGTEAFF
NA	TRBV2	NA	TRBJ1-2	TGTGCCAGCAGTGAGCGACAGGTTAACTATGGCTACACCTTC	CASSERQVNYGYTF
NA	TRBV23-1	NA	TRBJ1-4	TGCGCCAGCAGTGTAAGAGGGGGGGGAGATCTTAATGAAAAACTGTTTTTT	CASSVRGGGDLNEKLFF
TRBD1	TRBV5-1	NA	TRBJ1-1	TGCGCCAGCATCCGACAGGGAATGAACACTGAAGCTTTCTTT	CASIRQGMNTEAFF
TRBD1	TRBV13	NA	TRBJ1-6	TGTGCCAGCAGCTCAAGTAGGGCAGGGGGTTTCAATTCACCCCTCCACTTT	CASSSSRAGGFNSPLHF
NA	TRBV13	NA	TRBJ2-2	TGTGCCAGCAGCGCCAGGGGAAGAGACACCGGGGAGCTGTTTTTT	CASSARGRDTGELFF
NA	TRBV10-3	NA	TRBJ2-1	TGTGCCATCAGTGAGGATAGGTTGGCGGCATTTGAGCAGTTCTTC	CAISEDRLAAFEQFF